A selection of T cell receptor beta chains follows, all from one sample in a study of shared clonotypes between healthy human individuals. The method was immunoSEQ multiplex PCR; TCRdb's version includes in-frame clones alone and lacks a portion of them. Of about 1.5 million clones in the sample, about 98% were seen once. Sequenced: naive CD4+ T cells sorted from blood. The receptors shown here come from a man aged 30 to 39 in good health. CDR3s include the opening cysteine and the closing phenylalanine or tryptophan. Fields, in order: D gene, V gene, clone size, J gene, CDR3 protein, CDR3 DNA. A D gene is named only where the DNA matches it firmly. Clone size appears in some rows only: once, few, many, or a class for an expanded clone.

D gene: NA
V gene: TRBV5-1
clone size: NA
J gene: TRBJ2-1
CDR3 protein: CASSLYSSYNEQFF
CDR3 DNA: TGCGCCAGCAGTTTGTATAGCTCCTACAATGAGCAGTTCTTC

D gene: NA
V gene: TRBV5-6
clone size: NA
J gene: TRBJ1-5
CDR3 protein: CASSRYDGGSPQHF
CDR3 DNA: TGTGCCAGTTCACGCTACGATGGGGGCTCTCCCCAGCATTTT

D gene: NA
V gene: TRBV7-2
clone size: NA
J gene: TRBJ1-3
CDR3 protein: CASSSSGASGNTIYF
CDR3 DNA: TGTGCCAGCAGCTCATCGGGGGCCTCTGGAAACACCATATATTTT

D gene: NA
V gene: TRBV19
clone size: once
J gene: TRBJ2-1
CDR3 protein: CASSSGPGVYNEQFF
CDR3 DNA: TGTGCCAGTAGTTCCGGCCCAGGGGTCTACAATGAGCAGTTCTTC

D gene: NA
V gene: TRBV28
clone size: once
J gene: TRBJ2-7
CDR3 protein: CASSLYRQGYYEQYF
CDR3 DNA: TGTGCCAGCAGTTTATATAGGCAGGGATACTACGAGCAGTACTTC

D gene: NA
V gene: TRBV2
clone size: NA
J gene: TRBJ1-5
CDR3 protein: CASSPAVSPQHF
CDR3 DNA: TGTGCCAGCAGTCCCGCCGTATCGCCCCAGCATTTT

D gene: NA
V gene: TRBV4-1
clone size: NA
J gene: TRBJ2-7
CDR3 protein: CASSQDLGDIRYEQYF
CDR3 DNA: TGCGCCAGCAGCCAAGATTTGGGTGACATCCGCTACGAGCAGTACTTC

D gene: NA
V gene: TRBV10-2
clone size: NA
J gene: TRBJ1-5
CDR3 protein: CASSPTGSGQPQHF
CDR3 DNA: TGCGCCAGCAGTCCCACTGGGTCGGGGCAGCCCCAGCATTTT

D gene: TRBD2
V gene: TRBV28
clone size: once
J gene: TRBJ2-7
CDR3 protein: CASSNGLAGGFHEQYF
CDR3 DNA: TGTGCCAGCAGCAATGGATTAGCGGGAGGTTTCCACGAGCAGTACTTC

D gene: TRBD2
V gene: TRBV5-1
clone size: NA
J gene: TRBJ2-2
CDR3 protein: CASSLVAGEFGELFF
CDR3 DNA: TGCGCCAGCAGCTTGGTTGCGGGAGAGTTCGGGGAGCTGTTTTTT

D gene: NA
V gene: TRBV5-4
clone size: NA
J gene: TRBJ1-1
CDR3 protein: CASSLAVRTEAFF
CDR3 DNA: TGTGCCAGCAGCTTGGCCGTTCGGACTGAAGCTTTCTTT

D gene: TRBD1
V gene: TRBV18
clone size: NA
J gene: TRBJ2-5
CDR3 protein: CASSRPGQRQETQYF
CDR3 DNA: TGTGCCAGCTCTCGACCGGGACAGAGACAAGAGACCCAGTACTTC

D gene: TRBD1
V gene: TRBV28
clone size: NA
J gene: TRBJ2-7
CDR3 protein: CASSPRTGAIYEQYF
CDR3 DNA: TGTGCCAGCAGTCCCCGGACAGGGGCCATTTACGAGCAGTACTTC

D gene: TRBD1
V gene: TRBV14
clone size: NA
J gene: TRBJ1-3
CDR3 protein: CASSERQGIPGNTIYF
CDR3 DNA: TGTGCCAGCAGCGAGAGACAGGGGATTCCTGGAAACACCATATATTTT

D gene: NA
V gene: TRBV11-2
clone size: NA
J gene: TRBJ1-4
CDR3 protein: CASSLTGQLRRDNEKLFF
CDR3 DNA: TGTGCCAGCAGCTTAACCGGACAGCTAAGGCGGGATAATGAAAAACTGTTTTTT

D gene: NA
V gene: TRBV2
clone size: NA
J gene: TRBJ2-7
CDR3 protein: CASSETGMGEQYF
CDR3 DNA: TGTGCCAGCAGTGAAACTGGGATGGGAGAGCAGTACTTC

D gene: TRBD2
V gene: TRBV2
clone size: NA
J gene: TRBJ2-1
CDR3 protein: CASNSGSRSYNEQFF
CDR3 DNA: TGTGCCAGCAATAGCGGGAGTCGCTCCTACAATGAGCAGTTCTTC

D gene: NA
V gene: TRBV7-8
clone size: NA
J gene: TRBJ2-7
CDR3 protein: CASSWDRRSYEQYF
CDR3 DNA: TGTGCCAGCAGCTGGGACCGCCGCTCCTACGAGCAGTACTTC

D gene: NA
V gene: TRBV5-4
clone size: NA
J gene: TRBJ2-3
CDR3 protein: CASSLRSGESTDTQYF
CDR3 DNA: TGTGCCAGCAGCTTGCGGTCGGGAGAGAGCACAGATACGCAGTATTTT

D gene: NA
V gene: TRBV20-1
clone size: NA
J gene: TRBJ1-5
CDR3 protein: CSADSGQPQHF
CDR3 DNA: TGCAGTGCCGATAGCGGCCAGCCCCAGCATTTT

D gene: TRBD2
V gene: TRBV11-2
clone size: NA
J gene: TRBJ2-7
CDR3 protein: CASSLALAGVGEQYF
CDR3 DNA: TGTGCCAGCAGCTTAGCACTAGCGGGAGTGGGGGAGCAGTACTTC

D gene: TRBD2
V gene: TRBV27
clone size: NA
J gene: TRBJ2-4
CDR3 protein: CASSRELAGGNIQYF
CDR3 DNA: TGTGCCAGCAGTCGGGAGCTAGCGGGAGGGAACATTCAGTACTTC

D gene: TRBD1
V gene: TRBV7-9
clone size: NA
J gene: TRBJ2-5
CDR3 protein: CASSRKTGGKLETQYF
CDR3 DNA: TGTGCCAGCAGCCGAAAGACAGGGGGCAAATTAGAGACCCAGTACTTC

D gene: NA
V gene: TRBV7-9
clone size: NA
J gene: TRBJ1-2
CDR3 protein: CASSLAPGNYGYTF
CDR3 DNA: TGTGCCAGCAGCTTAGCGCCAGGGAACTATGGCTACACCTTC

D gene: NA
V gene: TRBV6-5
clone size: NA
J gene: TRBJ1-1
CDR3 protein: CASSHTGPNTEAFF
CDR3 DNA: TGTGCCAGCAGCCACACAGGGCCGAACACTGAAGCTTTCTTT

D gene: TRBD2
V gene: TRBV10-3
clone size: NA
J gene: TRBJ2-7
CDR3 protein: CAGRSGTSDEQYF
CDR3 DNA: TGTGCCGGTCGATCCGGGACTAGCGACGAGCAGTACTTC

D gene: NA
V gene: TRBV18
clone size: NA
J gene: TRBJ1-1
CDR3 protein: CASSPLGAGVIMNTEAFF
CDR3 DNA: TGTGCCAGCTCACCACTTGGGGCCGGAGTAATAATGAACACTGAAGCTTTCTTT

D gene: NA
V gene: TRBV28
clone size: NA
J gene: TRBJ1-2
CDR3 protein: CASSPPLGLDYGYTF
CDR3 DNA: TGTGCCAGCAGTCCGCCACTAGGGTTAGACTATGGCTACACCTTC

D gene: NA
V gene: TRBV28
clone size: NA
J gene: TRBJ1-2
CDR3 protein: CASSQTPSNYGYTF
CDR3 DNA: TGTGCCAGCAGCCAAACCCCCTCTAACTATGGCTACACCTTC

D gene: NA
V gene: TRBV5-1
clone size: NA
J gene: TRBJ1-1
CDR3 protein: CASSFRDMGTEAFF
CDR3 DNA: TGCGCCAGCAGCTTTAGGGACATGGGCACTGAAGCTTTCTTT

D gene: TRBD1
V gene: TRBV7-8
clone size: NA
J gene: TRBJ2-2
CDR3 protein: CASRLTGILANTGELFF
CDR3 DNA: TGTGCCAGCAGGTTGACAGGGATTTTAGCGAACACCGGGGAGCTGTTTTTT

D gene: NA
V gene: TRBV30
clone size: NA
J gene: TRBJ1-5
CDR3 protein: CAWSKGGNQPQHF
CDR3 DNA: TGTGCCTGGAGTAAGGGGGGCAATCAGCCCCAGCATTTT

D gene: TRBD1
V gene: TRBV23-1
clone size: NA
J gene: TRBJ2-7
CDR3 protein: CASSQGPRRGIINEQYF
CDR3 DNA: TGCGCCAGCAGTCAAGGCCCTCGCAGGGGGATCATCAACGAGCAGTACTTC

D gene: TRBD1
V gene: TRBV15
clone size: NA
J gene: TRBJ1-2
CDR3 protein: CATSRFDRGLHGYTF
CDR3 DNA: TGTGCCACCAGCAGATTTGACAGGGGGCTTCATGGCTACACCTTC

D gene: TRBD1
V gene: TRBV28
clone size: NA
J gene: TRBJ1-4
CDR3 protein: CASSLHRGLASEKLFF
CDR3 DNA: TGTGCCAGCAGTTTGCACAGGGGGCTGGCGAGTGAAAAACTGTTTTTT

D gene: NA
V gene: TRBV5-1
clone size: NA
J gene: TRBJ2-7
CDR3 protein: CASSLERQAIRDEQYF
CDR3 DNA: TGCGCCAGCAGCTTGGAGCGACAGGCCATTCGGGACGAGCAGTACTTC

D gene: NA
V gene: TRBV27
clone size: NA
J gene: TRBJ1-1
CDR3 protein: CASSLVQMNTEAFF
CDR3 DNA: TGTGCCAGCAGTTTAGTACAGATGAACACTGAAGCTTTCTTT

D gene: NA
V gene: TRBV7-6
clone size: NA
J gene: TRBJ2-5
CDR3 protein: CASSPPETQYF
CDR3 DNA: TGTGCCAGCAGCCCACCGGAGACCCAGTACTTC

D gene: NA
V gene: TRBV5-1
clone size: NA
J gene: TRBJ2-1
CDR3 protein: CASSFRGSYNEQFF
CDR3 DNA: TGCGCCAGCAGCTTTAGGGGGAGCTACAATGAGCAGTTCTTC

D gene: NA
V gene: TRBV7-9
clone size: NA
J gene: TRBJ2-6
CDR3 protein: CASSRPAGANVLTF
CDR3 DNA: TGTGCCAGCAGCCGGCCGGCGGGGGCCAACGTCCTGACTTTC